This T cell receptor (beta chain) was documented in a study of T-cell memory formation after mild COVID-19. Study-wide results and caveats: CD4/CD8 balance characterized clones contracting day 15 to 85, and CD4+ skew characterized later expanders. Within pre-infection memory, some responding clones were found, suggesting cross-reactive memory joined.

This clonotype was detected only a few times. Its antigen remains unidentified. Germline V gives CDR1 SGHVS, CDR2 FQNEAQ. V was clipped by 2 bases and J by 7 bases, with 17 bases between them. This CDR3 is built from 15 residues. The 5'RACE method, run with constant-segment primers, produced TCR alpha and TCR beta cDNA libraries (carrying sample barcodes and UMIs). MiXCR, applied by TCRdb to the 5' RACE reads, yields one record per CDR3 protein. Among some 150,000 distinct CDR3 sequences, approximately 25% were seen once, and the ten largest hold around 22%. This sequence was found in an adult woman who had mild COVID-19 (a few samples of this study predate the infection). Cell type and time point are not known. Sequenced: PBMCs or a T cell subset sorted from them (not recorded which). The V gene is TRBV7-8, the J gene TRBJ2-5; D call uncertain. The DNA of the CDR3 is TGTGCCAGCAGCTTATTTTTCTATCGAGAGACGACCCAGTACTTC. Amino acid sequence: CASSLFFYRETTQYF.